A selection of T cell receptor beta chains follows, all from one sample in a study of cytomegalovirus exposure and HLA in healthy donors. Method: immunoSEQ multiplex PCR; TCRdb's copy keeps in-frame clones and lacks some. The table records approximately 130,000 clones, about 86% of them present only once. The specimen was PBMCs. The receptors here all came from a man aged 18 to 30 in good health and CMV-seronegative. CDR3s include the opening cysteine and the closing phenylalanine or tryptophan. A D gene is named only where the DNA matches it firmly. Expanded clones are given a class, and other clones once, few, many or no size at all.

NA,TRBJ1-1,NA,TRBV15,TGTGCCACCAGCCCGGGTTGGAACACTGAAGCTTTCTTT,CATSPGWNTEAFF
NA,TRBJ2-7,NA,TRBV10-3,TGTGCCATCGGTATAAACAGGGCCTACGAGCAGTACTTC,CAIGINRAYEQYF
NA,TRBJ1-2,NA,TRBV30,TGTGCCTGGTCCCTAGTCGACTATGGCTACACCTTC,CAWSLVDYGYTF
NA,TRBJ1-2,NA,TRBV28,TGTGCCAGCAGTTTAAGGGACATAATACTCTATGGCTACACCTTC,CASSLRDIILYGYTF
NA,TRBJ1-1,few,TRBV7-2,TGTGCCAGCAGCTCCAACGTAGGAGGCACTGAAGCTTTCTTT,CASSSNVGGTEAFF
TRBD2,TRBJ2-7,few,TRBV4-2,TGTGCCAGCAGCCAAGACGGCGGGGGGGCGTCCTACGAGCAGTACTTC,CASSQDGGGASYEQYF
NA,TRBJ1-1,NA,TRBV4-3,TGCGCCAGCAGCCCCCATCTCGACAACCATAACACTGAAGCTTTCTTT,CASSPHLDNHNTEAFF
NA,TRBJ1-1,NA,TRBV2,TGTGCCAGCAGTGATCCCGGGACAACGAACACTGAAGCTTTCTTT,CASSDPGTTNTEAFF
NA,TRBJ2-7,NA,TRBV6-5,TGTGCCAGCAGTCCGGGACACCCGAGCTCCTACGAGCAGTACTTC,CASSPGHPSSYEQYF
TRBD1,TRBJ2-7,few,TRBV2,TGTGCCAGCCGTGACAGGGTCTACGAGCAGTACTTC,CASRDRVYEQYF
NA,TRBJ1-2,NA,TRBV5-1,TGCGCCAGCAGTCGGGGTCAGGCATACTATGGCTACACCTTC,CASSRGQAYYGYTF
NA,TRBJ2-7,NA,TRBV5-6,TGTGCCAGCAGCTTTTCGGCGGGTTTAGGTGGCTACGAGCAGTACTTC,CASSFSAGLGGYEQYF
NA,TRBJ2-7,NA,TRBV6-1,TGTGCCAGCAGGGGAGTTAGGCGCCTGTACGAGCAGTACTTC,CASRGVRRLYEQYF
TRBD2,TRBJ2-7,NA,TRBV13,TGTGCCAGCAGCTTGAGCGGGGGGTACTCCTACGAGCAGTACTTC,CASSLSGGYSYEQYF
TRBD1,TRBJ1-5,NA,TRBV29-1,TGCAGCGCTTCACAGGGGAGTGGTCAGCCCCAGCATTTT,CSASQGSGQPQHF
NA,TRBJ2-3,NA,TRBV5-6,TGTGCCAGCAGCTCAGGGGCAGATACGCAGTATTTT,CASSSGADTQYF
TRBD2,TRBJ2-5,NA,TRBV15,TGTGCCACCAGCGGAACGCGGGGGGGCGAAGAGACCCAGTACTTC,CATSGTRGGEETQYF
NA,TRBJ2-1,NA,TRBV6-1,TGTGCCAGCATCCGCGGGACCTACAATGAGCAGTTCTTC,CASIRGTYNEQFF
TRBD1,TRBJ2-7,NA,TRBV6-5,TGTGCCAGCAGTCCCACGGGACAGTCGGACGAGCAGTACTTC,CASSPTGQSDEQYF
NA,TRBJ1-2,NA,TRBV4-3,TGCGCCAGCAGCCAAGATCTTGCAGGGACTATTGGCTACACCTTC,CASSQDLAGTIGYTF
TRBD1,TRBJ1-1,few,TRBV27,TGTGCCAGCAGCGAGGGACAGGGGATTATGAACACTGAAGCTTTCTTT,CASSEGQGIMNTEAFF
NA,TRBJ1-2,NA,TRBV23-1,TGCGCCAGCCGAACGGAGTGCTATGGCTACACCTTC,CASRTECYGYTF
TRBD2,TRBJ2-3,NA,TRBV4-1,TGCGCCAGCAGCCAGATCGGACTAGCGGGGGGCACAGATACGCAGTATTTT,CASSQIGLAGGTDTQYF
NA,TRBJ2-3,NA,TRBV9,TGTGCCAGCAGCAGCACTAGCATGTCCGGGGCAGATACGCAGTATTTT,CASSSTSMSGADTQYF
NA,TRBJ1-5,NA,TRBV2,TGTGCCAGCAGTCCCCGTGGGTCAGGGCAGCCCCAGCATTTT,CASSPRGSGQPQHF
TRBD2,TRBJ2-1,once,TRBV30,TGTGCCTGGGACATCTCCGGGACTAGCTGGAATGAGCAGTTCTTC,CAWDISGTSWNEQFF
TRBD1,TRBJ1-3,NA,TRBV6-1,TGTGCCAGCAGGGGACAGTTTAAGGCTGGAAACACCATATATTTT,CASRGQFKAGNTIYF
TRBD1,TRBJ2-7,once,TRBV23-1,TGCGCCAGCAGTCGGTCAGGGGGCGGGATCTACGAGCAGTACTTC,CASSRSGGGIYEQYF
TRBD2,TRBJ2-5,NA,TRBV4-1,TGCGCCAGCAGCCAAAGACTAGCGGGGGGAGGAGAGACCCAGTACTTC,CASSQRLAGGGETQYF
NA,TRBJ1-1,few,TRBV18,TGTGCCAGCTCACCACCGGGTACAGGGATGCGTGACACTGAAGCTTTCTTT,CASSPPGTGMRDTEAFF
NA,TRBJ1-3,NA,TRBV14,TGTGCCAGCAGCCAAATGAGACAGCCACGAGGAAACACCATATATTTT,CASSQMRQPRGNTIYF
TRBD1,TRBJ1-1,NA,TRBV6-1,TGTGCCAGCAGGGCCGGGACAGGAGAAGCTTTCTTT,CASRAGTGEAFF
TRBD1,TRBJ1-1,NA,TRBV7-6,TGTGCCAGCAGCTTAGAGATGGAGACAGGGGCTGAAGCTTTCTTT,CASSLEMETGAEAFF
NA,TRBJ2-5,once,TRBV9,TGTGCCAGCAGCGTAGGGGGGGACAGAGAAGAGACCCAGTACTTC,CASSVGGDREETQYF
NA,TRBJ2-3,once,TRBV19,TGTGCCAGTAGTAGGGACACCCTACCTGAGGCAGATACGCAGTATTTT,CASSRDTLPEADTQYF
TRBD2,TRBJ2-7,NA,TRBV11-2,TGTGCCAGCAGCTTAGCAACGGGGGGAGGCAGAGAATACGAGCAGTACTTC,CASSLATGGGREYEQYF
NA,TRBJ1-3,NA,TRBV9,TGTGCCAGCAGCGTTCGGACAGCTGGAAACACCATATATTTT,CASSVRTAGNTIYF
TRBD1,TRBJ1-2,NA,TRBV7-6,TGTGCCAGCAGCTTAGGAGGACAGGGCTATGGCTACACCTTC,CASSLGGQGYGYTF
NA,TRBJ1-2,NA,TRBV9,TGTGCCAGCAGCGGATTTCAAACAGGGCAACGTACGGGCTATGGCTACACCTTC,CASSGFQTGQRTGYGYTF
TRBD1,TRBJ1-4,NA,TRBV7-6,TGTGCCAGCAGCTTTATCCGGGACAGTAATGAAAAACTGTTTTTT,CASSFIRDSNEKLFF
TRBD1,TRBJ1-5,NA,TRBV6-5,TGTGCCAGCAGTAGGACAGGGAACAGCAATCAGCCCCAGCATTTT,CASSRTGNSNQPQHF
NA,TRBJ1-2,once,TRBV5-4,TGTGCCAGCAGCTCACGGGACACCCAAGCTAACTATGGCTACACCTTC,CASSSRDTQANYGYTF
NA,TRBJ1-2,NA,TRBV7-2,TGTGCCAGCAGCTTATCTTGGCAGCGAAGGGGCTACACCTTC,CASSLSWQRRGYTF
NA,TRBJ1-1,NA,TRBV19,TGTGCCAGTAGTAGGTTAGGGGGGAACACTGAAGCTTTCTTT,CASSRLGGNTEAFF
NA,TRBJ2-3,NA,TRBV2,TGTGCCAGCAGTGGGGCAGAGAGTTACACAGATACGCAGTATTTT,CASSGAESYTDTQYF
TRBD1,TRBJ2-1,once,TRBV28,TGTGCCAGCAACCGACAGGGTTTCAACTGGCAGTTCTTC,CASNRQGFNWQFF
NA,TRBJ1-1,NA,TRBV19,TGTGCCAGTAGTATCGCAGGGAGGAATGAAGCTTTCTTT,CASSIAGRNEAFF
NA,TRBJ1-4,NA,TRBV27,TGTGCCAGCAGTGTAAACCTCAGGATGGAAAAACTGTTTTTT,CASSVNLRMEKLFF
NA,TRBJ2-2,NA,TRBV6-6,TGTGCCAGCAGTTACTCCAGACAGTACACCGGGGAGCTGTTTTTT,CASSYSRQYTGELFF
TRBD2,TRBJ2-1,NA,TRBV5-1,TGCGCCAGCAGCTCCCGGGGTAGCGGGGGGATCGGCGACAATGAGCAGTTCTTC,CASSSRGSGGIGDNEQFF
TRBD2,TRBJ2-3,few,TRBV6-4,TGTGCCAGCAGCGCGGGGGGGAGCACAGATACGCAGTATTTT,CASSAGGSTDTQYF
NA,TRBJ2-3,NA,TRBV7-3,TGTGCCAGCAGCCCGGCTAGCGCGGCAGATACGCAGTATTTT,CASSPASAADTQYF
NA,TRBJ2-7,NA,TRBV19,TGTGCCAGTAGTCGGACAGCCTACGAGCAGTACTTC,CASSRTAYEQYF